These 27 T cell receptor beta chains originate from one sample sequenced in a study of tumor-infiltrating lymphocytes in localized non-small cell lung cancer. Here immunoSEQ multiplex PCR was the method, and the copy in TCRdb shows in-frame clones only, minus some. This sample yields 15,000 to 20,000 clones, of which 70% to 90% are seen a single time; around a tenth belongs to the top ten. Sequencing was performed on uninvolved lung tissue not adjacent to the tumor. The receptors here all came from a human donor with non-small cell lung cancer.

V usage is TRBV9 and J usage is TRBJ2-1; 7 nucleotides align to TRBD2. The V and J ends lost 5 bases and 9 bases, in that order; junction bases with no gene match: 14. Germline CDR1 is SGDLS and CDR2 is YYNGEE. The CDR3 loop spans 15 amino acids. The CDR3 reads CASRDGLDGMSEQFF. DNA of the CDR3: TGTGCCAGCAGGGACGGACTAGACGGGATGAGTGAGCAGTTCTTC. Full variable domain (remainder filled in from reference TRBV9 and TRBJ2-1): DSGVTQTPKHLITATGQRVTLRCSPRSGDLSVYWYQQSLDQGLQFLIQYYNGEERAKGNILERFSAQQFPDLHSELNLSSLELGDSALYFCASRDGLDGMSEQFFGPGTRLTVL.

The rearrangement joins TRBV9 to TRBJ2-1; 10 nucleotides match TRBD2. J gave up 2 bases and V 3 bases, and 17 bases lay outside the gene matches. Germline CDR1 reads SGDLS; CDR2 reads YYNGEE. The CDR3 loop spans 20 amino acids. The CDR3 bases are TGTGCCAGCAGCGCTCGGACTAGCGGTTTCCGGGAGGTCCCCTACAATGAGCAGTTCTTC. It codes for CASSARTSGFREVPYNEQFF.

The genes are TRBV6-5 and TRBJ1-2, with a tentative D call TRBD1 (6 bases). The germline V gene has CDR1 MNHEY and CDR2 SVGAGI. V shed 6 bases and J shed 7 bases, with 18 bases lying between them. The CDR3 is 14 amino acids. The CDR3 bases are TGTGCCAGCAGCCGAGGGGGTGGCGTGAGTGGCTACACCTTC. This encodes CASSRGGGVSGYTF.

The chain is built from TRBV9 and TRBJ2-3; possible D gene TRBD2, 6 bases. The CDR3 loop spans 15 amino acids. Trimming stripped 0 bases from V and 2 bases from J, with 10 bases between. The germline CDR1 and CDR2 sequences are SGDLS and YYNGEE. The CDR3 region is CASSVDAGLTDTQYF. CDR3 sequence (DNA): TGTGCCAGCAGCGTAGATGCGGGGCTCACAGATACGCAGTATTTT.

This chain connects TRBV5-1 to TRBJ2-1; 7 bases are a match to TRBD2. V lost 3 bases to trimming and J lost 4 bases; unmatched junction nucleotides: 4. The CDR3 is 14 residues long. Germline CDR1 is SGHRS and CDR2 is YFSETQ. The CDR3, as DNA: TGCGCCAGCAGCTACCCTAGCGGTTACAATGAGCAGTTCTTC. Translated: CASSYPSGYNEQFF.

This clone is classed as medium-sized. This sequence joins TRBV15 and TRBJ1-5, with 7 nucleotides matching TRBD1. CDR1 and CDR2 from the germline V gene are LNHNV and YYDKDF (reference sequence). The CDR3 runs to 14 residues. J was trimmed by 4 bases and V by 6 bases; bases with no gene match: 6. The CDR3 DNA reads TGTGCCACCAGGGCGACAGGGACTAATCAGCCCCAGCATTTT. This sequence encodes CATRATGTNQPQHF.

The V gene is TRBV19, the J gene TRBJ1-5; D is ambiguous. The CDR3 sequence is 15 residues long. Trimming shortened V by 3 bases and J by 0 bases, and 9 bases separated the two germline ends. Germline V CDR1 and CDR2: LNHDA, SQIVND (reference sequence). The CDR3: CASSITAASNQPQHF. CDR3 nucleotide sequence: TGTGCCAGTAGTATCACGGCGGCTAGCAATCAGCCCCAGCATTTT.

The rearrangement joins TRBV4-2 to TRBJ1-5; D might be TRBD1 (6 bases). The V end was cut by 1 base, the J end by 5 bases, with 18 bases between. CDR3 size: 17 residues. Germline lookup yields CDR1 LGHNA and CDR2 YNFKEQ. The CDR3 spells CASSQGGPRRGDQPQHF. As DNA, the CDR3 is TGTGCCAGCAGCCAAGGTGGGCCCCGGAGGGGGGATCAGCCCCAGCATTTT.

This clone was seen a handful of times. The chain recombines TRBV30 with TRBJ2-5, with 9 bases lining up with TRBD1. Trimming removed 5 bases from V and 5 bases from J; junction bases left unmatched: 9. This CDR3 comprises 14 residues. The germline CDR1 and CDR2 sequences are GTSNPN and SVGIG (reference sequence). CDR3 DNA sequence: TGTGCCTGGGGGGGGGACAGGGATTTGGAGACCCAGTACTTC. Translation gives CAWGGDRDLETQYF. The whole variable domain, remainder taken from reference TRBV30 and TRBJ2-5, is SQTIHQWPATLVQPVGSPLSLECTVEGTSNPNLYWYRQAAGRGLQLLFYSVGIGQISSEVPQNLSASRPQDRQFILSSKKLLLSDSGFYLCAWGGDRDLETQYFGPGTRLLVL.

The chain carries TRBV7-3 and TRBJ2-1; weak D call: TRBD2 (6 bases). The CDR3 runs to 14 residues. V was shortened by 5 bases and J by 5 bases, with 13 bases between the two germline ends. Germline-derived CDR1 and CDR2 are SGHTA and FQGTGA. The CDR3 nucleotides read TGTGCCAGCAGCCTCCGGGACTGGGACAATGAGCAGTTCTTC. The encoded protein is CASSLRDWDNEQFF.

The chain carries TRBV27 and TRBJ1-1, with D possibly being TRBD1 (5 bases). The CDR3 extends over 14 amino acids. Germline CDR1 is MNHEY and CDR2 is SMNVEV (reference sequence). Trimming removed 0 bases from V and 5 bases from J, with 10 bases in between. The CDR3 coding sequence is TGTGCCAGCAGTTTATCCCCCTGGGGGACTGAAGCTTTCTTT. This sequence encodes CASSLSPWGTEAFF.

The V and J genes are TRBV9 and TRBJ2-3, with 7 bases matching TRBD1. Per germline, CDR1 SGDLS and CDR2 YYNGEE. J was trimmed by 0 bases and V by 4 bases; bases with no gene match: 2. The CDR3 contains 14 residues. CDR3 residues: CASSPRGSTDTQYF. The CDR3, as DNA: TGTGCCAGCAGCCCCAGGGGGAGCACAGATACGCAGTATTTT.

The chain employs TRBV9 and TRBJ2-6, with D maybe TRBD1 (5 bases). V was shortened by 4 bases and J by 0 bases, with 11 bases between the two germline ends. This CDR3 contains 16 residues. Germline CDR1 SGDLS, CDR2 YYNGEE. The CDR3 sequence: CASSPTGHSGANVLTF. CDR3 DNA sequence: TGTGCCAGCAGCCCCACCGGACACTCTGGGGCCAACGTCCTGACTTTC.

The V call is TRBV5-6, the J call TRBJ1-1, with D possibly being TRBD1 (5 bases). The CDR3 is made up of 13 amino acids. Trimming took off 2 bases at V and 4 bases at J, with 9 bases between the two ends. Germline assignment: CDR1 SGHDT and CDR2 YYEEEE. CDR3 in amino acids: CASSFGAGTEAFF. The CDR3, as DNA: TGTGCCAGCAGCTTTGGGGCCGGCACTGAAGCTTTCTTT.

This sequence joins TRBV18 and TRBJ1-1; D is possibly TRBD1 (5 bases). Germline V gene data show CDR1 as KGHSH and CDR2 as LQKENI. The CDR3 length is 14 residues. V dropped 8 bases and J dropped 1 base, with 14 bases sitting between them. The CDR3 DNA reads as TGTGCCAGCCGCCAGGGCTCGGGGAACACTGAAGCTTTCTTT. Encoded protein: CASRQGSGNTEAFF.

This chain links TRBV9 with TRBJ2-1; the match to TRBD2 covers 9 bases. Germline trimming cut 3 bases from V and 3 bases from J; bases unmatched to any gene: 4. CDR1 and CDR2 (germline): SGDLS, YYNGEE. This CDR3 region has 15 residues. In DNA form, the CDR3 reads TGTGCCAGCAGCGAACTAGCGGGCAACTACAATGAGCAGTTCTTC. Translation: CASSELAGNYNEQFF. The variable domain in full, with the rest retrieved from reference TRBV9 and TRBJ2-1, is DSGVTQTPKHLITATGQRVTLRCSPRSGDLSVYWYQQSLDQGLQFLIQYYNGEERAKGNILERFSAQQFPDLHSELNLSSLELGDSALYFCASSELAGNYNEQFFGPGTRLTVL.

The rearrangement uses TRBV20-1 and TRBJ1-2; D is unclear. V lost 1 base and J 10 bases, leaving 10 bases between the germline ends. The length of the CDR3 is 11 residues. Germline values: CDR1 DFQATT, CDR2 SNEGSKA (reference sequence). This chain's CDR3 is CSARADPIYTF. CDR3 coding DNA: TGCAGTGCTAGAGCAGACCCCATCTACACCTTC.

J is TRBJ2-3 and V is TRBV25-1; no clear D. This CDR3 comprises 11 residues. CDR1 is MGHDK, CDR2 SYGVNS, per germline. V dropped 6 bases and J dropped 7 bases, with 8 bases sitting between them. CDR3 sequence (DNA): TGTGCCAGCAGCATTGGAAATACGCAGTATTTT. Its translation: CASSIGNTQYF.

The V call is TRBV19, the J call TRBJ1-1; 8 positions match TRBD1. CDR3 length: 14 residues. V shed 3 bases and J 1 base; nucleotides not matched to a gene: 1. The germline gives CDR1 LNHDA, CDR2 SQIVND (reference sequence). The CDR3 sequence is CASSITGGNTEAFF. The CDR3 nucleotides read TGTGCCAGTAGTATTACAGGGGGGAACACTGAAGCTTTCTTT. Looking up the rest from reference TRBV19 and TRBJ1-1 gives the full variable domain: DGGITQSPKYLFRKEGQNVTLSCEQNLNHDAMYWYRQDPGQGLRLIYYSQIVNDFQKGDIAEGYSVSREKKESFPLTVTSAQKNPTAFYLCASSITGGNTEAFFGQGTRLTVV.

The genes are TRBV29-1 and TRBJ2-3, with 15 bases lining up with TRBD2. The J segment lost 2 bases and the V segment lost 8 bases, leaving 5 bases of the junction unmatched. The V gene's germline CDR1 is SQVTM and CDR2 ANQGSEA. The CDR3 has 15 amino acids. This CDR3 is CSLGLAGGATDTQYF. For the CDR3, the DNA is TGCAGCCTTGGACTAGCGGGAGGGGCCACAGATACGCAGTATTTT.

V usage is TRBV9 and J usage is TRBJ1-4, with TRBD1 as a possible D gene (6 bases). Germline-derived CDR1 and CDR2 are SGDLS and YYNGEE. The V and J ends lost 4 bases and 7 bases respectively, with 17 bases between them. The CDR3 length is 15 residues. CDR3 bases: TGTGCCAGCAGCCCACGAGGGGGGGCAGGTGAAAAACTGTTTTTT. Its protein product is CASSPRGGAGEKLFF.

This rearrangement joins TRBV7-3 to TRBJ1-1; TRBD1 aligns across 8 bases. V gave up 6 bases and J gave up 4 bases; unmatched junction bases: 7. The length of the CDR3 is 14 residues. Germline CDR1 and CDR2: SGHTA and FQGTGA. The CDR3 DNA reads TGTGCCAGCAGTCTTCAGGGGGCCGGCACTGAAGCTTTCTTT. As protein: CASSLQGAGTEAFF.

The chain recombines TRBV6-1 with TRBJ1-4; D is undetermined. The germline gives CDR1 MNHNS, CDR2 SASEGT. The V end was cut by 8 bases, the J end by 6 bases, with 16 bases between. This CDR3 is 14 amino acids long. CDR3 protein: CASGRGSTDEKLFF. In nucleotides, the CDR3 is TGTGCCAGCGGGAGAGGGAGTACGGATGAAAAACTGTTTTTT.

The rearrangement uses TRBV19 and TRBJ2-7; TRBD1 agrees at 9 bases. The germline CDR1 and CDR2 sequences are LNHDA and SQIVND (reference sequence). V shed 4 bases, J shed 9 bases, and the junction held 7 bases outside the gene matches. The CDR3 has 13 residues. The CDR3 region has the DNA TGTGCCAGTAGTACCGGACAGGGGTTAGGGCAGTACTTC. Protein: CASSTGQGLGQYF.

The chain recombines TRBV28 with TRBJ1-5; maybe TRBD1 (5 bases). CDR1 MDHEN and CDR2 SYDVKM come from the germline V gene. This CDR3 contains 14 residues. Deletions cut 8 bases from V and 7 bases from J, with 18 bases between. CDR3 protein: CASLPTPGVQPQHF. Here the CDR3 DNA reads TGTGCCAGCCTACCGACCCCGGGGGTCCAGCCCCAGCATTTT.

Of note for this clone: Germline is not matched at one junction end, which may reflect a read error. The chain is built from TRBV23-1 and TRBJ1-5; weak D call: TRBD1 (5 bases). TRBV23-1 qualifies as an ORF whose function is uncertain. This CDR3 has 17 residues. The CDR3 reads CASSQSVGAYSNQPQHF. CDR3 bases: TGCGCCAGCAGCCAATCTGTAGGGGCCTATAGCAATCAGCCCCAGCATTTT.

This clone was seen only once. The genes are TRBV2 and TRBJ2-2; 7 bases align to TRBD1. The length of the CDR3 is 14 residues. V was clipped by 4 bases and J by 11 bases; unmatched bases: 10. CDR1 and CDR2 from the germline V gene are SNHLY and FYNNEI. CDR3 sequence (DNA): TGTGCCAGCAGTGGACAGGGAGCTTCTAAAGAGCTGTTTTTT. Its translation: CASSGQGASKELFF.